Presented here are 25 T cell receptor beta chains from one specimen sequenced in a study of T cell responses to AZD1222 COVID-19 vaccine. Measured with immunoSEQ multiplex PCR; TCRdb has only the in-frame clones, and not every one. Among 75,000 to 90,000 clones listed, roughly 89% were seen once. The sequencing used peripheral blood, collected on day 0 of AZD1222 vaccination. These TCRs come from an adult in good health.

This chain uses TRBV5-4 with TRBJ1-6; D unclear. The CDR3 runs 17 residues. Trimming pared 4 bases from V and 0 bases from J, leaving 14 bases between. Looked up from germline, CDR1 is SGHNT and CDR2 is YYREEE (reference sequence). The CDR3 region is CASSEYKPGSYNSPLHF. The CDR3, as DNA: TGTGCCAGCAGCGAGTATAAGCCGGGCTCCTATAATTCACCCCTCCACTTT. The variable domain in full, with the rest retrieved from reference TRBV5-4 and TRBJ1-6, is ETGVTQSPTHLIKTRGQQVTLRCSSQSGHNTVSWYQQALGQGPQFIFQYYREEENGRGNFPPRFSGLQFPNYSSELNVNALELDDSALYLCASSEYKPGSYNSPLHFGNGTRLTVT.

The CDR3 coding sequence is TGTGCCAGCAGCTTAGTATCGCCGGGACAGAAGTACGAGCAGTACTTC. This sequence encodes CASSLVSPGQKYEQYF. The V gene is TRBV7-9, the J gene TRBJ2-7, with TRBD1 identical over 7 bases. There are 16 residues in the CDR3. Looked up from germline, CDR1 is SEHNR and CDR2 is FQNEAQ (reference sequence). V shed 1 base, J shed 4 bases, and the junction held 10 bases outside the gene matches.

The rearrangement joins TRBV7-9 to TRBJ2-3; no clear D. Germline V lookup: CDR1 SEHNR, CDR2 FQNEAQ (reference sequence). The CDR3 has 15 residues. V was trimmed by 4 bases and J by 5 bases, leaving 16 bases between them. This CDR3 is CASSSLIPHGDTQYF. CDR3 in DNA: TGTGCCAGCAGCTCCCTGATCCCTCACGGAGATACGCAGTATTTT.

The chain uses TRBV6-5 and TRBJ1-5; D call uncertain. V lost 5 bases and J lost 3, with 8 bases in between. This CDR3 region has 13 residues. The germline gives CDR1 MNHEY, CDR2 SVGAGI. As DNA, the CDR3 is TGTGCCAGCAGTCTCTCGCACAATCAGCCCCAGCATTTT. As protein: CASSLSHNQPQHF.

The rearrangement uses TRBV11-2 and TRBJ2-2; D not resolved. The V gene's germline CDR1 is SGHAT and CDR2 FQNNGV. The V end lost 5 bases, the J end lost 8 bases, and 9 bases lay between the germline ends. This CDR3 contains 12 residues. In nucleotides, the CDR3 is TGTGCCAGCAGCCACTACCTAGGGGAGCTGTTTTTT. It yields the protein CASSHYLGELFF.

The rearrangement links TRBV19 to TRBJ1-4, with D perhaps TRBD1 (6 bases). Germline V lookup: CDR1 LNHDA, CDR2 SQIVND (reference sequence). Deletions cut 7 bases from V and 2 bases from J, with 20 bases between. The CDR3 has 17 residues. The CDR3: CASMLRAGGWTNEKLFF. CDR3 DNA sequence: TGTGCCAGTATGCTGCGCGCGGGGGGCTGGACTAATGAAAAACTGTTTTTT.

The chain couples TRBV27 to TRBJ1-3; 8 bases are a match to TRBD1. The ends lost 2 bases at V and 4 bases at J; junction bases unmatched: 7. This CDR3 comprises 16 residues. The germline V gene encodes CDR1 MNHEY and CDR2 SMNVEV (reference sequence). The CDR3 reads CASSLRAQGAGNTIYF. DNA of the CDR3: TGTGCCAGCAGTTTACGGGCGCAGGGGGCCGGAAACACCATATATTTT.

CDR3 amino acids: CASRHPPGELFF. In nucleotides, the CDR3 is TGTGCCAGCAGACACCCCCCCGGGGAGCTGTTTTTT. The genes are TRBV3-1 (or the pseudogene TRBV3-2) and TRBJ2-2; no firm D call. The V and J ends lost 6 bases and 6 bases respectively, with 8 bases between them. The CDR3 sequence is 12 residues long. CDR1 and CDR2 from the germline V gene are LGHDT and YNNKEL (reference sequence).

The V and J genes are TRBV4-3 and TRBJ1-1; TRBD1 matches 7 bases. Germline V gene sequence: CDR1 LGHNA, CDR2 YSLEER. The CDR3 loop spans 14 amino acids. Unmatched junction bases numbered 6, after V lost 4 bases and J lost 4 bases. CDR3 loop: CASSLTGVGTEAFF. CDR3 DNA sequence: TGCGCCAGCAGCCTTACAGGGGTGGGCACTGAAGCTTTCTTT.

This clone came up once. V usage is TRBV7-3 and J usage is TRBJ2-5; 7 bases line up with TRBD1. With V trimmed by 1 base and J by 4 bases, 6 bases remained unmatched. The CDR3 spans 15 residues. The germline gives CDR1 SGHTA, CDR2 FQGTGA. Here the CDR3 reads CASSLNMGQRETQYF. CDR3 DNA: TGTGCCAGCAGCTTAAATATGGGACAGAGAGAGACCCAGTACTTC.

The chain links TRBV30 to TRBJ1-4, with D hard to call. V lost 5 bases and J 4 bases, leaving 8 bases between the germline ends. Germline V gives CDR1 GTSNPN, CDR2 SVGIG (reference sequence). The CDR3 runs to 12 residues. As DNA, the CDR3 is TGTGCCTGGGACCGCGGTAATGAAAAACTGTTTTTT. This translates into CAWDRGNEKLFF. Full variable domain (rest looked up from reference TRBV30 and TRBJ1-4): SQTIHQWPATLVQPVGSPLSLECTVEGTSNPNLYWYRQAAGRGLQLLFYSVGIGQISSEVPQNLSASRPQDRQFILSSKKLLLSDSGFYLCAWDRGNEKLFFGSGTQLSVL.

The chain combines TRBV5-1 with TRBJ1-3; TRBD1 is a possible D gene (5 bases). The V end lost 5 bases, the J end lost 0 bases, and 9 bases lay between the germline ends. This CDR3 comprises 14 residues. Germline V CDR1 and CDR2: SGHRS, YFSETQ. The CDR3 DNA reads TGCGCCAGCAGTTCCGGGGGCTCTGGAAACACCATATATTTT. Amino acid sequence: CASSSGGSGNTIYF.

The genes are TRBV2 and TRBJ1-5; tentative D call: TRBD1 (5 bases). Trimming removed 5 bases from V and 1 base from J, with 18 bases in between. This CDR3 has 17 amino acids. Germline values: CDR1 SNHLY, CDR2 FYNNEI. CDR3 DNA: TGTGCCAGCAGTTCTAGGGGCCAGCGACTAAGCAATCAGCCCCAGCATTTT. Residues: CASSSRGQRLSNQPQHF.

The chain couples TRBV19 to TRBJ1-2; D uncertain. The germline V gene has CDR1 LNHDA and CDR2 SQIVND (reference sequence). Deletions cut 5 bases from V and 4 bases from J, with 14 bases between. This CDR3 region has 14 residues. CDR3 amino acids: CASSEHERIYGYTF. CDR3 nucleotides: TGTGCCAGTAGTGAGCACGAGAGAATCTATGGCTACACCTTC.

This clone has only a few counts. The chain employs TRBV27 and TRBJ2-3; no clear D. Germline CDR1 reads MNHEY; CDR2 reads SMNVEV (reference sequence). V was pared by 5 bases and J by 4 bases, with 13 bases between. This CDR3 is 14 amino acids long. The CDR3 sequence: CASSVQVVSDTQYF. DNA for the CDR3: TGTGCCAGCAGTGTGCAGGTGGTCTCAGATACGCAGTATTTT.

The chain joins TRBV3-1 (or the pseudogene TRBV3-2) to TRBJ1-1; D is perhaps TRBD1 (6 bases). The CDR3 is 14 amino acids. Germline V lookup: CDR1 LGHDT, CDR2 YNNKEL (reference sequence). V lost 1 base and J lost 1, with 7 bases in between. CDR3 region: CASSQAGANTEAFF. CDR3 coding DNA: TGTGCCAGCAGCCAAGCAGGGGCGAACACTGAAGCTTTCTTT.

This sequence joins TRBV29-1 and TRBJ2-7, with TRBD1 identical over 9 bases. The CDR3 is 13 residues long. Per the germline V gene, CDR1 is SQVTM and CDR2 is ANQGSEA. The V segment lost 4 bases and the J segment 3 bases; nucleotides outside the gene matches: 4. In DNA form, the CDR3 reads TGCAGCGTTGGACAGGGGGTTAACTACGAGCAGTACTTC. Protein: CSVGQGVNYEQYF.

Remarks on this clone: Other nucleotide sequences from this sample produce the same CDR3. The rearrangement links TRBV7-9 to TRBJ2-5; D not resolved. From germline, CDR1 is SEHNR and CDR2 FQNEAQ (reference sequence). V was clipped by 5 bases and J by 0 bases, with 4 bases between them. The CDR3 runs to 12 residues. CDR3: CASSPHQETQYF. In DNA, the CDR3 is TGTGCCAGCAGCCCGCACCAAGAGACCCAGTACTTC.

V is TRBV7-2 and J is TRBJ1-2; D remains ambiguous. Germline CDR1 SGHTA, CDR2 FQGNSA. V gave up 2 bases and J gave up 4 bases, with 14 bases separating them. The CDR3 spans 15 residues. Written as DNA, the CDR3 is TGTGCCAGCAGCTTATTCGTAGGCGACTTCTATGGCTACACCTTC. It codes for CASSLFVGDFYGYTF.

The chain's CDR3 is CASSRGGAGTDTQYF. The CDR3 DNA follows: TGTGCCAGCAGCCGCGGGGGGGCCGGCACAGATACGCAGTATTTT. The chain uses TRBV3-1 (or the pseudogene TRBV3-2) and TRBJ2-3; 9 positions agree with TRBD2. The CDR3 covers 15 residues. The trim removed 4 bases at V and 1 base at J, leaving 3 bases unmatched. Looked up from germline, CDR1 is LGHDT and CDR2 is YNNKEL (reference sequence).

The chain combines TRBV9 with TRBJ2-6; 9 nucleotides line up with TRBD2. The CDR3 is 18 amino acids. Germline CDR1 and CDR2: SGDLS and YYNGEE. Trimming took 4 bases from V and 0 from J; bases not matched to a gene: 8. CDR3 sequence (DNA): TGTGCCAGCAGCACTTTAGCGGGGGTTATCTCTGGGGCCAACGTCCTGACTTTC. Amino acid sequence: CASSTLAGVISGANVLTF.

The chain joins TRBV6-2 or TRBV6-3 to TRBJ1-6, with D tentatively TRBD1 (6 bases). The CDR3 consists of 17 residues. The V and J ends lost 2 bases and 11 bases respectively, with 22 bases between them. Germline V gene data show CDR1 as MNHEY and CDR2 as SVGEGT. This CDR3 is CASSYPPDSSLRAPLHF. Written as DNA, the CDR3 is TGTGCCAGCAGTTACCCACCGGACAGCAGTTTGAGGGCACCCCTCCACTTT.

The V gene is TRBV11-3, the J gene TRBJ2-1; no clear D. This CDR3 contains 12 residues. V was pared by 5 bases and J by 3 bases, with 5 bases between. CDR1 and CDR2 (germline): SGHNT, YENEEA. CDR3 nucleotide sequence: TGTGCCAGCAGCCTCAACTACAATGAGCAGTTCTTC. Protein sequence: CASSLNYNEQFF.

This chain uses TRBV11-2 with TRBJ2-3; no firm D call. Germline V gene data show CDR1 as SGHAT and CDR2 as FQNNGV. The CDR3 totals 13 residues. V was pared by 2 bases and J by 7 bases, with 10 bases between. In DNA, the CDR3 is TGTGCCAGCAGCTTATATAAGAGGCATACGCAGTATTTT. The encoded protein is CASSLYKRHTQYF.

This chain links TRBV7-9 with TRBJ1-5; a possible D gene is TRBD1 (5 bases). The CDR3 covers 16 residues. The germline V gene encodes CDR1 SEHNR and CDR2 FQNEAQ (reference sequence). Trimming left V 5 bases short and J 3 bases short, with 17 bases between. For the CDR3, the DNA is TGTGCCAGCAGCGGATCCGGGACGACTAACAATCAGCCCCAGCATTTT. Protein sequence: CASSGSGTTNNQPQHF.